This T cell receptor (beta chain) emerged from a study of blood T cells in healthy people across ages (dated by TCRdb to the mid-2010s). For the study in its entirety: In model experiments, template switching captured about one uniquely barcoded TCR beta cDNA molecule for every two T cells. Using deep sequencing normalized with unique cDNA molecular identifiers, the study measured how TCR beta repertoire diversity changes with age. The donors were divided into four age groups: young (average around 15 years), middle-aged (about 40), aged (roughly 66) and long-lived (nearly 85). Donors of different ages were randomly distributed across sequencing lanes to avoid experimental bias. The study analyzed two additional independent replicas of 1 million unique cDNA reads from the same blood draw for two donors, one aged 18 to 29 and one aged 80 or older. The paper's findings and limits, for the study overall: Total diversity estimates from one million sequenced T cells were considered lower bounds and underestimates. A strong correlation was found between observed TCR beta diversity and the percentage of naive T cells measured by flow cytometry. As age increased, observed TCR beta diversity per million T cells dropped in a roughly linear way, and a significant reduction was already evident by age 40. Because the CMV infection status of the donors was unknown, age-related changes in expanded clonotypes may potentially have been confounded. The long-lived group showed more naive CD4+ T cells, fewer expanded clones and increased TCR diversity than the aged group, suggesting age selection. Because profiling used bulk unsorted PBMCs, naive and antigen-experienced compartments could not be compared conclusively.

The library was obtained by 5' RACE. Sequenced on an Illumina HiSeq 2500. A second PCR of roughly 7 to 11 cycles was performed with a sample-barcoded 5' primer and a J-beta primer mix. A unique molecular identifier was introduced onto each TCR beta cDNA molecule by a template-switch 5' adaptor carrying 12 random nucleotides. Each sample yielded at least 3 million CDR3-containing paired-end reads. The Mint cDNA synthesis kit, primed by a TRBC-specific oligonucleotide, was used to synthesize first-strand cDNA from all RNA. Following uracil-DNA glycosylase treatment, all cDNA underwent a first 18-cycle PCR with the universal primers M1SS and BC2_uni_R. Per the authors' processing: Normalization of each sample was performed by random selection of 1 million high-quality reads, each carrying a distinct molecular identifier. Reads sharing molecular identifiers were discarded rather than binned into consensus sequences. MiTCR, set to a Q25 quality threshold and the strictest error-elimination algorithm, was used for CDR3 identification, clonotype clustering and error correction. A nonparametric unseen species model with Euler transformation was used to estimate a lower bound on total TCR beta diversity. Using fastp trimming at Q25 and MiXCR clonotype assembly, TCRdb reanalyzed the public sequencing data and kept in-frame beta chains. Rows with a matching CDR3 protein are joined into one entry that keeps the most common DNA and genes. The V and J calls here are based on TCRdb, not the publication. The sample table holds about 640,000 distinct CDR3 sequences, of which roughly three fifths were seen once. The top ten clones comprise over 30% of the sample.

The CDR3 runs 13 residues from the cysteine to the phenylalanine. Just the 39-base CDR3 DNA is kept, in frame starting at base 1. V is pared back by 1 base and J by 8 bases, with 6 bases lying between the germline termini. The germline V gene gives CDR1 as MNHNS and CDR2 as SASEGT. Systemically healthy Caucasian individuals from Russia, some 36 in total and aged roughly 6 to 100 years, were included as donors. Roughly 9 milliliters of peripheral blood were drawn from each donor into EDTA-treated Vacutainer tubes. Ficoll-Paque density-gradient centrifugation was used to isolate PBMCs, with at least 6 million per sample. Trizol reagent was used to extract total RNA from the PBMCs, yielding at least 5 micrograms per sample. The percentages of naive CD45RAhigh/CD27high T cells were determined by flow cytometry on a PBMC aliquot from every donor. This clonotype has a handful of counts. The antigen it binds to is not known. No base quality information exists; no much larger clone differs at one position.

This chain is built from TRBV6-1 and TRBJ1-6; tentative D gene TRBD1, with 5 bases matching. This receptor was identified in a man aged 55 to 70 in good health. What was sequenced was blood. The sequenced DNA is TGTGCCAGCAGTGAAGAGGGGTATTCACCCCTCCACTTT. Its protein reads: CASSEEGYSPLHF.